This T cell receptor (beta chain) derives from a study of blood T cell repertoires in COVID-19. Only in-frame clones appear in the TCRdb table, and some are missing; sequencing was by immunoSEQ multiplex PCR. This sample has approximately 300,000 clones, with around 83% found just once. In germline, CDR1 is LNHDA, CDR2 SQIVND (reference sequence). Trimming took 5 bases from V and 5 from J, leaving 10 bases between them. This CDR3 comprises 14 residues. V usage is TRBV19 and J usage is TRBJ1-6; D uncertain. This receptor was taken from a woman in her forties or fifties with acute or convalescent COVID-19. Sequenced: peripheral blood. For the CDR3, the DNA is TGTGCCAGTAGTTCTGGGCCGAATAATTCACCCCTCCACTTT. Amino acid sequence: CASSSGPNNSPLHF.